A single sample is the source of the 21 T cell receptor beta chains below, sequenced in a study of CD8 T cells in ankylosing spondylitis. TCRdb analysed the 5' RACE reads with MiXCR anew, one entry per CDR3 protein. The sample records more than 150,000 distinct CDR3 sequences, 13% being singletons. Sequenced input: blood, either unsorted or a sorted T cell fraction (not recorded which). All receptors derive from a female donor with ankylosing spondylitis or in good health (not recorded which).

Details on this clonotype: A read error may be the cause here, since a much bigger clone is one base away. The chain joins TRBV27 to TRBJ2-7; D gene ambiguous. Germline loops: CDR1 MNHEY, CDR2 SMNVEV (reference sequence). CDR3 length equals 13 residues. The CDR3 region is CASSKSEAYEQSF. The DNA for the CDR3 is TGTGCCAGCAGTAAAAGCGAGGCCTACGAGCAGTCCTTC.

This clonotype showed up many times. The V call is TRBV14, the J call TRBJ1-2; D unclear. V lost 0 bases, J lost 8 bases, and 10 bases lay in between. The CDR3 has 13 residues. Germline CDR1 and CDR2: SGHDN and FVKESK. The CDR3 protein is CASSQDRRGGYTF. CDR3 coding DNA: TGTGCCAGCAGCCAAGATCGACGGGGAGGCTACACCTTC.

The table lists this clonotype with many counts. The chain has TRBV5-1 and TRBJ2-3, with 8 bases fitting TRBD2. CDR1 is SGHRS and CDR2 is YFSETQ in the germline V gene. The CDR3 contains 17 residues. V was pared by 3 bases and J by 2 bases, with 11 bases of the junction left unmatched. The CDR3 DNA reads as TGCGCCAGCAGCTCTCCCGGGACTAGACGGAACACAGATACGCAGTATTTT. Its translation is CASSSPGTRRNTDTQYF.

This clonotype was counted many times. The chain uses TRBV21-1 and TRBJ2-1; TRBD1 is the table's D call, not checked against the DNA. TRBV21-1 is labeled a pseudogene. This CDR3 region has 22 residues. The CDR3 DNA is TGTGCCAGCAGCAAAGTAATTTCTAGGGCGGGGACAGGAGCCCCCTCCTACAATGAGCAGTTCTTC. Protein: CASSKVISRAGTGAPSYNEQFF.

This clonotype appeared a few times. The chain carries TRBV19 and TRBJ2-5; D call uncertain. The germline V gene has CDR1 LNHDA and CDR2 SQIVND (reference sequence). V lost 5 bases to trimming and J lost 2 bases, with 9 bases between them. CDR3 length: 13 residues. The CDR3 DNA follows: TGTGCCAGTAGTGAGTCGGTTCAAGAGACCCAGTACTTC. It codes for CASSESVQETQYF.

This clonotype was seen at least ten times. The CDR3 reads CAITRTSGLDTQYF. CDR3 coding DNA: TGTGCCATCACCCGGACTAGCGGGCTAGATACGCAGTATTTT. V and J are TRBV10-3 and TRBJ2-3, with 11 bases identical to TRBD2. CDR1 and CDR2 (germline): ENHRY, SYGVKD. CDR3 length equals 14 residues. V gave up 7 bases and J gave up 5 bases; unmatched junction bases: 5.

Ten or more counts support this clonotype. The chain joins TRBV5-1 to TRBJ2-1, with 8 bases lining up with TRBD1. V gave up 3 bases and J gave up 6 bases; unmatched junction bases: 5. The CDR3 covers 14 residues. Germline CDR1 is SGHRS and CDR2 is YFSETQ. CDR3 region: CASSSRTGPNEQFF. CDR3 in DNA: TGCGCCAGCAGCTCTCGGACAGGGCCCAATGAGCAGTTCTTC.

This clonotype was counted many times. This rearrangement joins TRBV7-2 to TRBJ1-2, with a weak D call TRBD1 (5 bases). The CDR3 consists of 16 residues. CDR1 is SGHTA and CDR2 is FQGNSA in the germline V gene. The ends were cut back, 7 bases at V and 1 base at J, with 19 bases in the middle. The CDR3 region has the DNA TGTGCCAGCACACCCGAAGAGGGGAGGGATAACTATGGCTACACCTTC. This gives the protein CASTPEEGRDNYGYTF. The whole variable domain, remainder taken from reference TRBV7-2 and TRBJ1-2, is GAGVSQSPSNKVTEKGKDVELRCDPISGHTALYWYRQSLGQGLEFLIYFQGNSAPDKSGLPSDRFSAERTGGSVSTLTIQRTQQEDSAVYLCASTPEEGRDNYGYTFGSGTRLTVV.

The chain uses TRBV7-2 and TRBJ2-2; 12 positions agree with TRBD2. The CDR3 sequence is 16 residues long. The J segment lost 6 bases and the V segment lost 6 bases, leaving 8 bases of the junction unmatched. Germline assignment: CDR1 SGHTA and CDR2 FQGNSA. The CDR3 loop is CASSSSGRANAGELFF. CDR3 DNA sequence: TGTGCCAGCAGTTCTAGCGGGAGGGCCAACGCCGGGGAGCTGTTTTTT. The full variable domain, with the rest looked up from reference TRBV7-2 and TRBJ2-2, is GAGVSQSPSNKVTEKGKDVELRCDPISGHTALYWYRQSLGQGLEFLIYFQGNSAPDKSGLPSDRFSAERTGGSVSTLTIQRTQQEDSAVYLCASSSSGRANAGELFFGEGSRLTVL.

This clonotype was seen repeatedly, ten times or more. The rearrangement links TRBV19 to TRBJ1-6; D not resolved. The V gene's germline CDR1 is LNHDA and CDR2 SQIVND (reference sequence). This CDR3 spans 14 amino acids. Trimming shortened V by 5 bases and J by 4 bases, and 9 bases separated the two germline ends. The CDR3 DNA reads TGTGCCAGTAGTCTCGGAGAATATAATTCACCCCTCCACTTT. Protein: CASSLGEYNSPLHF.

The chain links TRBV29-1 to TRBJ2-1, with D possibly TRBD2 on 6 matching bases. The CDR3 is 15 residues long. Germline V gene lookup returns CDR1 SQVTM and CDR2 ANQGSEA. V gave up 3 bases and J gave up 5 bases, with 17 bases separating them. This CDR3 is CSVEPTGAPDNEQFF. DNA of the CDR3: TGCAGCGTTGAGCCCACGGGAGCGCCCGACAATGAGCAGTTCTTC.

This clonotype was seen at least ten times. The CDR3 loop is CASSIIYRDGPCEQYF. CDR3 DNA sequence: TGTGCCAGCAGCATTATTTACAGGGACGGTCCCTGCGAGCAGTACTTC. The chain recombines TRBV7-2 with TRBJ2-7, with D perhaps matching TRBD1 (6 bases). The V gene lost 5 bases and the J gene lost 6 bases, with 23 bases spanning the gap. Germline values: CDR1 SGHTA, CDR2 FQGNSA. The CDR3 is 16 residues long.

The gene calls are TRBV20-1 and TRBJ1-2; 7 positions agree with TRBD1. The CDR3 runs 14 residues. The V and J ends lost 0 bases and 6 bases, in that order; junction bases with no gene match: 7. Germline V gene data show CDR1 as DFQATT and CDR2 as SNEGSKA (reference sequence). In DNA, the CDR3 is TGCAGTGCTAGAGATGTAAGGGGGCGCGATGGCTACACCTTC. This sequence encodes CSARDVRGRDGYTF.

V and J are TRBV25-1 and TRBJ1-2, with 7 bases identical to TRBD1. V dropped 4 bases and J dropped 8; count of bases not matched to a gene: 7. This CDR3 spans 13 amino acids. CDR1 and CDR2 (germline): MGHDK, SYGVNS. As DNA, the CDR3 is TGTGCCAGCAGTGCAAACCGGGACAGCGGCTACACCTTC. Translating it yields CASSANRDSGYTF.

The rearrangement uses TRBV4-2 and TRBJ2-3; 8 positions agree with TRBD2. V trimming: 3 bases; J trimming: 1 base; junction bases outside the gene matches: 9. Per germline, CDR1 LGHNA and CDR2 YNFKEQ. This CDR3 is built from 17 residues. The CDR3 bases are TGTGCCAGCAGCCAGGGGAATAGCGGGATCGGCACAGATACGCAGTATTTT. It encodes CASSQGNSGIGTDTQYF.

This clonotype has a count of ten or more. V and J are TRBV11-2 and TRBJ2-1; 9 bases are shared with TRBD1. This CDR3 spans 15 amino acids. Trimming at V came to 4 bases and at J to 2 bases, leaving 3 bases not matched to a gene. The germline V gene has CDR1 SGHAT and CDR2 FQNNGV. As DNA, the CDR3 is TGTGCCAGCAGCTCCGGACAGGGGACCTACAATGAGCAGTTCTTC. Translating gives CASSSGQGTYNEQFF.

V and J are TRBV6-1 and TRBJ2-3; D ambiguous. The length of the CDR3 is 14 residues. Germline V gene sequence: CDR1 MNHNS, CDR2 SASEGT. V lost 6 bases and J lost 2, with 12 bases in between. The CDR3 bases are TGTGCCAGCAGCCTTCTCGCCTACACAGATACGCAGTATTTT. Translation gives CASSLLAYTDTQYF.

The chain carries TRBV19 and TRBJ1-2; TRBD1 matches at 8 bases. The V segment lost 2 bases and the J segment 5 bases; nucleotides outside the gene matches: 10. Germline V CDR1 and CDR2: LNHDA, SQIVND (reference sequence). The CDR3 covers 16 residues. Here the CDR3 DNA reads TGTGCCAGTAGTATATCCCGGACAGGGCTGGGGTATGGCTACACCTTC. Translating it yields CASSISRTGLGYGYTF.

This clonotype was detected ten times or more. This chain uses TRBV7-2 with TRBJ2-3; D may be TRBD2 (5 bases). The CDR3 length is 15 residues. V dropped 6 bases and J dropped 1 base, with 14 bases sitting between them. CDR1 and CDR2 (germline): SGHTA, FQGNSA. CDR3 nucleotide sequence: TGTGCCAGCAGGTTTGACGGGAAGGGCACAGATACGCAGTATTTT. Its translation is CASRFDGKGTDTQYF.

This clonotype was recorded many times. The chain couples TRBV7-9 to TRBJ2-7; TRBD2 matches 12 bases. This CDR3 spans 13 amino acids. Germline CDR1 is SEHNR and CDR2 is FQNEAQ (reference sequence). V was clipped by 4 bases and J by 6 bases; unmatched bases: 1. CDR3 sequence reads: CASSWGLAGEQYF. DNA for the CDR3: TGTGCCAGCAGCTGGGGACTAGCGGGCGAGCAGTACTTC.

This clonotype was observed at least ten times. The chain recombines TRBV27 with TRBJ1-1; D remains ambiguous. Germline V gives CDR1 MNHEY, CDR2 SMNVEV (reference sequence). V lost 6 bases, J lost 3 bases, and 11 bases lay in between. This CDR3 region has 13 residues. The chain's CDR3 is CASSHTWDTEAFF. CDR3 in DNA: TGTGCCAGCAGCCATACATGGGACACTGAAGCTTTCTTT.